This T cell receptor beta chain was found in a study of T cells after yellow fever vaccination. Findings and caveats of the study: A small proportion of clonotypes was detected in both the CD4 and CD8 compartments. Abundant bulk-derived clonotypes could contaminate FACS-sorted repertoires. Post-booster samples contained most primary-vaccination clones (about 95% CD4, approximately 88% CD8).

In its sample, this clonotype was seen a few times. Trimming at V came to 7 bases and at J to 2 bases, leaving 7 bases not matched to a gene. CDR3 length: 15 amino acids. Germline V lookup: CDR1 MNHEY, CDR2 SMNVEV (reference sequence). The 5'RACE template-switching step produced TCR cDNA and added a universal primer site and UMIs. MiXCR was run by TCRdb on the 5' RACE reads, yielding one entry per CDR3 protein. The repertoire includes fewer than 100,000 distinct CDR3 sequences, about 8.2% of them detected once, and around 17% sits in the top ten. V and J are TRBV27 and TRBJ2-3; 9 positions agree with TRBD2. The input for sequencing was CD8+ T cells not binding an NS4B(214-222) dextramer, sorted from PBMCs, taken around 15 days after the first yellow fever vaccination. This receptor was taken from a man between 18 and 29 years old who received the YFV17D yellow fever vaccine. The CDR3 nucleotides are TGTGCCAGCACCCCAGCGGGGGGTCTCACAGATACGCAGTATTTT. Translating it yields CASTPAGGLTDTQYF.